Each of the 3 T cell receptor beta chains below was sequenced from the same sample in a study of blood T cell repertoires in COVID-19. Only in-frame clones appear in the TCRdb table, and some are missing; sequencing was by immunoSEQ multiplex PCR. The repertoire holds about 230,000 clones, with over 70% as singletons. The specimen was peripheral blood. These TCRs come from a woman of 80 years or more with acute or convalescent COVID-19.

The chain recombines TRBV5-8 with TRBJ2-2; D is uncertain. Germline CDR1 and CDR2: SGHTS and YDEGEE. Trimming removed 1 base from V and 6 bases from J, with 16 bases in between. The CDR3 extends over 16 amino acids. DNA of the CDR3: TGTGCCAGCAGCTTGCTAGGCGGCCTTTCAGCCGGGGAGCTGTTTTTT. Its protein is CASSLLGGLSAGELFF.

This chain joins TRBV2 and TRBJ2-2; 11 nucleotides align to TRBD2. J was trimmed by 1 base and V by 5 bases; bases with no gene match: 9. The germline gives CDR1 SNHLY, CDR2 FYNNEI. The CDR3 is 18 residues long. The CDR3 region has the DNA TGTGCCAGCAGTTTCCCACTACTAGCGGGGGTGAACACCGGGGAGCTGTTTTTT. Amino acid sequence: CASSFPLLAGVNTGELFF.

The V call is TRBV4-1, the J call TRBJ1-2; D remains ambiguous. The germline CDR1 and CDR2 sequences are MGHRA and YSYEKL. Trimming took off 0 bases at V and 8 bases at J, with 16 bases between the two ends. The CDR3 has 15 residues. CDR3 region: CASSQDFASRGGYTF. CDR3 nucleotides: TGCGCCAGCAGCCAAGATTTCGCCTCCCGGGGAGGCTACACCTTC.